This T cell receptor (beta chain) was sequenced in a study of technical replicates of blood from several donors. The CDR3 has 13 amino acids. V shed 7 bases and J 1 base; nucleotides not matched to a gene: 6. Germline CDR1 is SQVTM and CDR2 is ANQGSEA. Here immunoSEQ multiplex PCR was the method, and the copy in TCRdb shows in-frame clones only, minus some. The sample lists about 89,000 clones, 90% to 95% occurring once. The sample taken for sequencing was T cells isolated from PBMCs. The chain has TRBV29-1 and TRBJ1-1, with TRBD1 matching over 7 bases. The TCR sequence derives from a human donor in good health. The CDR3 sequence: CSGADRPNTEAFF. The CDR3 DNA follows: TGCAGCGGAGCGGACAGGCCGAACACTGAAGCTTTCTTT. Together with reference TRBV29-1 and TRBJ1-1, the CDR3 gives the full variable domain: SAVISQKPSRDICQRGTSLTIQCQVDSQVTMMFWYRQQPGQSLTLIATANQGSEATYESGFVIDKFPISRPNLTFSTLTVSNMSPEDSSIYLCSGADRPNTEAFFGQGTRLTVV.